This T cell receptor beta chain was sequenced in a study of blood T cell repertoires in COVID-19. Study summary: Donors in the United States, Italy and Spain gave samples during acute or convalescent COVID-19. The cDNA or gDNA used as material had been derived from T cells, B-cell-depleted T cells, or PBMCs.

This clone showed up just a few times. The germline gives CDR1 LNHDA, CDR2 SQIVND (reference sequence). V lost 4 bases and J lost 2; bases outside the gene matches: 5. The CDR3 covers 15 residues. In the original workflow: For nucleated cells, counts were estimated from reference gene primer amplification. Sequencing was performed with immunoSEQ multiplex PCR; in TCRdb, only in-frame clones are kept and a portion is missing. The V and J calls and clone size come from that table; D and trimming were worked out from the DNA. In the table there are about 99,000 clones, 91% of which are singletons. This chain joins TRBV19 and TRBJ1-1; 9 nucleotides agree with TRBD1. Input material: peripheral blood. This clonotype was sampled from a human donor in a cohort sampled during active COVID-19. For the CDR3, the DNA is TGTGCCAGTAGTAGGGAGACAGGGGGTAACACTGAAGCTTTCTTT. It specifies CASSRETGGNTEAFF.